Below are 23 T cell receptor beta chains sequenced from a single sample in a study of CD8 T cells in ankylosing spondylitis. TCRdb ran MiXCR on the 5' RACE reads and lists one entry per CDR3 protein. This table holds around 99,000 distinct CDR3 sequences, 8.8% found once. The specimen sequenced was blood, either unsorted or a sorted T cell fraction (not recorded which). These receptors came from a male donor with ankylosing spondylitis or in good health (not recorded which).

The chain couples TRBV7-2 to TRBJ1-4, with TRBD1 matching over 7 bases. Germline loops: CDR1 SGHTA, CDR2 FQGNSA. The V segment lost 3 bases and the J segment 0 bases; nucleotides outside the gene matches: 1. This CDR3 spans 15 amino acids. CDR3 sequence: CASSFTGATNEKLFF. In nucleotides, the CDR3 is TGTGCCAGCAGCTTTACAGGGGCAACTAATGAAAAACTGTTTTTT.

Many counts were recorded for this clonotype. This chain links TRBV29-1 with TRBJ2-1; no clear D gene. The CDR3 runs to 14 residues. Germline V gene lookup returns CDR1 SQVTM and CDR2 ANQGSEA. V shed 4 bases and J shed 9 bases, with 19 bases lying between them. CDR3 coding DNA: TGCAGCGTTGGTGTAGGGTCCCGGTGGGGTGAGCAGTTCTTC. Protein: CSVGVGSRWGEQFF.

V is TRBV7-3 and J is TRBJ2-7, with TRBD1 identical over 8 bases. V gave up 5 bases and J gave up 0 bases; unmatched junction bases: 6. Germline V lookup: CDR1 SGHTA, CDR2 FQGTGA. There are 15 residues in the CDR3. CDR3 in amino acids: CASSTGGGSSYEQYF. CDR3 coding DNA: TGTGCCAGCAGCACAGGGGGTGGGAGCTCCTACGAGCAGTACTTC. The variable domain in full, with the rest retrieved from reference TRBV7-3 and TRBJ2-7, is GAGVSQTPSNKVTEKGKYVELRCDPISGHTALYWYRQSLGQGPEFLIYFQGTGAADDSGLPNDRFFAVRPEGSVSTLKIQRTERGDSAVYLCASSTGGGSSYEQYFGPGTRLTVT.

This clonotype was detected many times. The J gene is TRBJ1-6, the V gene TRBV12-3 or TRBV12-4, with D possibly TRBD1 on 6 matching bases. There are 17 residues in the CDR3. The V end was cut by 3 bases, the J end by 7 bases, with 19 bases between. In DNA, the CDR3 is TGTGCCAGCAGTTTCTGGCGCCGGGACAAGGGGAATTCACCCCTCCACTTT. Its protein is CASSFWRRDKGNSPLHF.

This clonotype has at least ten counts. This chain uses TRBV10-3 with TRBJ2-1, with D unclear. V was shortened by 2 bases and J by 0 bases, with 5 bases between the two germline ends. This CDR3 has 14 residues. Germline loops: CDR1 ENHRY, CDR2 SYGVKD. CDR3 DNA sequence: TGTGCCATCAGTGAGCTCCACTCCTACAATGAGCAGTTCTTC. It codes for CAISELHSYNEQFF.

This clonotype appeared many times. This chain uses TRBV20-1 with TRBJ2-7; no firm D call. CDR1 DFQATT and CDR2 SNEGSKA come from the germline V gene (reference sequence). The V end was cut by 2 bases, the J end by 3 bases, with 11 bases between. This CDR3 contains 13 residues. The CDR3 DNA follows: TGCAGTGCTAGACTCTCCTATCTCTACGAGCAGTACTTC. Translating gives CSARLSYLYEQYF.

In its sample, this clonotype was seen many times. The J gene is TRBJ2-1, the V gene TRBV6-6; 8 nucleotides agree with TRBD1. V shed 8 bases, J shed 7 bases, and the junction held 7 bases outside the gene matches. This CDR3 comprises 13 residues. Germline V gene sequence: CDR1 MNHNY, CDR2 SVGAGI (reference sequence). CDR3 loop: CASLEQGVNEQFF. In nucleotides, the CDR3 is TGTGCCAGCTTAGAACAGGGGGTTAATGAGCAGTTCTTC.

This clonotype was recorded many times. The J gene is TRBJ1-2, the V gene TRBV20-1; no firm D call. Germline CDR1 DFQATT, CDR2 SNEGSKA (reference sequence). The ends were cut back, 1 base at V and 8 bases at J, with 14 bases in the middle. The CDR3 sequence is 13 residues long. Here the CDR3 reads CSARVEASRGYTF. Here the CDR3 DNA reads TGCAGTGCTAGAGTGGAGGCCTCCCGCGGCTACACCTTC.

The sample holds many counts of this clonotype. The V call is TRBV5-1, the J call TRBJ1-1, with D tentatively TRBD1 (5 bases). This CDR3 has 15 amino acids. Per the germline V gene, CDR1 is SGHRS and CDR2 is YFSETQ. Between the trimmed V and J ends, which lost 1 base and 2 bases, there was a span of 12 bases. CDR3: CASSLSGAGNTEAFF. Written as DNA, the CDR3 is TGCGCCAGCAGCTTGAGCGGGGCGGGAAACACTGAAGCTTTCTTT.

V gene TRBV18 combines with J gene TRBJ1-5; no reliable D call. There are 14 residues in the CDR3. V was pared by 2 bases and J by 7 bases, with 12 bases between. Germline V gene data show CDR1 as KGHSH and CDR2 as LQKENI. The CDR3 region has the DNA TGTGCCAGCTCACCAGGAGTTAGAGAACAGCCCCAGCATTTT. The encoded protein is CASSPGVREQPQHF.

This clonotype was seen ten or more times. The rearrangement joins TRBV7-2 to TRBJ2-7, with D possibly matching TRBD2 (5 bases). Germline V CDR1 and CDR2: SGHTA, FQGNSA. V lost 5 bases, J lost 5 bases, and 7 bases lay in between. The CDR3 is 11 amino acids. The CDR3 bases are TGTGCCAGCAGCCGAGGGCACGAGCAGTACTTC. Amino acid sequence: CASSRGHEQYF.

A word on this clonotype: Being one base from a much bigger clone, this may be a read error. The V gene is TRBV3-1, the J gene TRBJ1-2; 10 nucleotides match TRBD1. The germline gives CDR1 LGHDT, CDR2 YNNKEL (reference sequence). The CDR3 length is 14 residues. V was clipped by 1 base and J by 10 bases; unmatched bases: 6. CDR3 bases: TGTGCCAGCAGCCAAGGACAGGGGGCAAGAGACTACACCTTC. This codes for CASSQGQGARDYTF.

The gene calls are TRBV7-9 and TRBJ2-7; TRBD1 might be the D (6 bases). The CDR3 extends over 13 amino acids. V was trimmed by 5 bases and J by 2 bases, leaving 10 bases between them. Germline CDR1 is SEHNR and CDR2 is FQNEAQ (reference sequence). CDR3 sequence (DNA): TGTGCCAGCAGCCTTGGGACAACCTACGAGCAGTACTTC. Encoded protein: CASSLGTTYEQYF.

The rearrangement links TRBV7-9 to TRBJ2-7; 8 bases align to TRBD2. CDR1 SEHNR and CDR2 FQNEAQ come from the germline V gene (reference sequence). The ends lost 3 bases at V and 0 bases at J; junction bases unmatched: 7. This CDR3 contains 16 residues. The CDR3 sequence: CASSFPQRGTSYEQYF. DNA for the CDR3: TGTGCCAGCAGCTTTCCTCAGCGGGGGACCTCCTACGAGCAGTACTTC.

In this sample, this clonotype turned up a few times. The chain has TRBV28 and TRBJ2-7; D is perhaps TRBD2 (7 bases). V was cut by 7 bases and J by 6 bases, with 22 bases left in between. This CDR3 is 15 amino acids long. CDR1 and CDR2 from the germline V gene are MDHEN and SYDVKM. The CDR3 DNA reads TGTGCCAGCAACTCAGTGGGGGGGCCGTCGGTCGAGCAGTACTTC. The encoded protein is CASNSVGGPSVEQYF.

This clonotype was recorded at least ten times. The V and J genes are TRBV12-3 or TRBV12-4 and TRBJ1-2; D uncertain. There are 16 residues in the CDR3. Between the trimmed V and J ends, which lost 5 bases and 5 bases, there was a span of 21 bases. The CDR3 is CASSPHPSDSPYGYTF. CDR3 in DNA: TGTGCCAGCAGTCCCCATCCTTCGGACTCGCCATATGGCTACACCTTC.

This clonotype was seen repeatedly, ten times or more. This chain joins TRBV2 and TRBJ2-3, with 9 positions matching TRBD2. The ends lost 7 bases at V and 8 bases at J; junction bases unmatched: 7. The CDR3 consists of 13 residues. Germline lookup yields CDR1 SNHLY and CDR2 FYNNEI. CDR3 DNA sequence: TGTGCCAGCACTGGACTAGCGCACGGTACGCAGTATTTT. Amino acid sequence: CASTGLAHGTQYF.

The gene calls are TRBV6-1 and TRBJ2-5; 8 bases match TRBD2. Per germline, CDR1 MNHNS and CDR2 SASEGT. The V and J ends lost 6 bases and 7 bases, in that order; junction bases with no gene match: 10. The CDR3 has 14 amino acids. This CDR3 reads CASSTSGDLGTQYF. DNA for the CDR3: TGTGCCAGCAGCACTAGCGGCGACTTGGGGACCCAGTACTTC.

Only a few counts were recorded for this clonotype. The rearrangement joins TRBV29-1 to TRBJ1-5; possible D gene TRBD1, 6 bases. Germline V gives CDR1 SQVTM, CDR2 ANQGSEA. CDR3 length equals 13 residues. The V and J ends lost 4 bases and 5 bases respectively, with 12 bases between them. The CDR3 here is CSVGTADYQPQHF. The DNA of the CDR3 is TGCAGCGTTGGGACAGCGGACTATCAGCCCCAGCATTTT.

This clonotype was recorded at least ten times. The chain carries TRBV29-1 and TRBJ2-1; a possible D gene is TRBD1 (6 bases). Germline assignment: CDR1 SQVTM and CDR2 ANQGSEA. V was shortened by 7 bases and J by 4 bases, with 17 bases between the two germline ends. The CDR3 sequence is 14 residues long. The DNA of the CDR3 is TGCAGCGCCGGCCCTAGGGGGACATACAATGAGCAGTTCTTC. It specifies CSAGPRGTYNEQFF.

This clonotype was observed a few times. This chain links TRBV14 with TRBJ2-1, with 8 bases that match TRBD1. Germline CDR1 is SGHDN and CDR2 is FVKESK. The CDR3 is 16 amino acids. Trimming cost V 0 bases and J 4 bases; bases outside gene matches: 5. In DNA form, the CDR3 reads TGTGCCAGCAGCCAAGATTTGGGACAGGTTTACAATGAGCAGTTCTTC. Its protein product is CASSQDLGQVYNEQFF.

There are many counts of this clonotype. For the CDR3, the DNA is TGCAGTGCTAGAGTTCCGGGACAGGGGCGCACTGAAGCTTTCTTT. Its protein product is CSARVPGQGRTEAFF. The chain recombines TRBV20-1 with TRBJ1-1; 10 nucleotides agree with TRBD1. Trimming at V came to 1 base and at J to 4 bases, leaving 6 bases not matched to a gene. The CDR3 totals 15 residues. In germline, CDR1 is DFQATT, CDR2 SNEGSKA (reference sequence).

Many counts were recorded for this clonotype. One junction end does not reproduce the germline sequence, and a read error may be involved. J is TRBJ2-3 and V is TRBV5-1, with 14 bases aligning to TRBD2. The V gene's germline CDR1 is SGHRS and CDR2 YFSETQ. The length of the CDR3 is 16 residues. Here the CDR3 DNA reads TGCGCCAGCAGTTTGGGACTAGCGGGGGCCTTGAGTACGCAGTATTTT. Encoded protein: CASSLGLAGALSTQYF.